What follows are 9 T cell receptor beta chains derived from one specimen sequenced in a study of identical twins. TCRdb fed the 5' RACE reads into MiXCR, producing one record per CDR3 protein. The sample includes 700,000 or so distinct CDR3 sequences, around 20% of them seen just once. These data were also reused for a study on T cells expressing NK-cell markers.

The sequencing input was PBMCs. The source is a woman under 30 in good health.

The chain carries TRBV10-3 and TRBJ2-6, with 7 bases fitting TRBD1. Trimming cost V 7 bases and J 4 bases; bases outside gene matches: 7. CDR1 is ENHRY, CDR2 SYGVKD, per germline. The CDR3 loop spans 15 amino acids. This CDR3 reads CAITAGGVGANVLTF. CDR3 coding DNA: TGTGCCATCACGGCAGGGGGTGTAGGGGCCAACGTCCTGACTTTC.

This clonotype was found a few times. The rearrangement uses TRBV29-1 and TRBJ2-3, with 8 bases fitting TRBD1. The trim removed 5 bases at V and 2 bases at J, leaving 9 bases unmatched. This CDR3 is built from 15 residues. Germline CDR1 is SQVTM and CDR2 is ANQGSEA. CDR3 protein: CSVTGTGPLTDTQYF. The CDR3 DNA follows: TGCAGCGTTACCGGGACAGGCCCCCTCACAGATACGCAGTATTTT.

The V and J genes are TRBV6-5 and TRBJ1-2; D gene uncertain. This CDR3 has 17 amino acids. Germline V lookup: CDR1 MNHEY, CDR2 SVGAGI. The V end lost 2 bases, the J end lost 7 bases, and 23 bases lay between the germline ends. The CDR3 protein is CASSYAIIAGDEGGYTF. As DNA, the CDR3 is TGTGCCAGCAGTTACGCGATTATAGCTGGGGATGAGGGTGGCTACACCTTC.

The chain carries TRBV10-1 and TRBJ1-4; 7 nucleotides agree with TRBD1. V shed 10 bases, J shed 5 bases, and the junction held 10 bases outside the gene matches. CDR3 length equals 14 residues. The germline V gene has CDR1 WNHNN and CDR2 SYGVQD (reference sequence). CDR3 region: CAIGKGARNEKLFF. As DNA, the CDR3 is TGCGCCATTGGGAAGGGGGCTAGGAATGAAAAACTGTTTTTT.

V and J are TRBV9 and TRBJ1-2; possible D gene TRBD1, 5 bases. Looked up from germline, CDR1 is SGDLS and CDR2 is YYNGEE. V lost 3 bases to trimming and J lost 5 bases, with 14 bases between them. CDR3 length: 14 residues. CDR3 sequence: CASSAGGMGYGYTF. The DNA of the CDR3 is TGTGCCAGCAGCGCCGGGGGGATGGGGTATGGCTACACCTTC.

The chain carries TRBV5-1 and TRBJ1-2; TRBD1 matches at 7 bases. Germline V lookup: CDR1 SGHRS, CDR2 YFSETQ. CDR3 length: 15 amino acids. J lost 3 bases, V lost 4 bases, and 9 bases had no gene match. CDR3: CASSPGDRRDYGYTF. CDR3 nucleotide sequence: TGCGCCAGCAGCCCGGGGGACAGAAGGGACTATGGCTACACCTTC.

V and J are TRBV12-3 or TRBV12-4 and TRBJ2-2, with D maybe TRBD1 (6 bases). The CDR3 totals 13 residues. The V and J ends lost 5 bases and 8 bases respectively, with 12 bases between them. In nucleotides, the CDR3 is TGTGCCAGCAGTCAACAGGGACCGGGGGAGCTGTTTTTT. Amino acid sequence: CASSQQGPGELFF.

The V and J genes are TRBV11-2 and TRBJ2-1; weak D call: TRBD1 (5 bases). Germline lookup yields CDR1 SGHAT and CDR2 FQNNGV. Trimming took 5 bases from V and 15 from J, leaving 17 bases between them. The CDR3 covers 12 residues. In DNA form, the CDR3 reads TGTGCCAGCAGCCAGGGTGGGAAAGCACCGTTCTTC. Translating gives CASSQGGKAPFF.

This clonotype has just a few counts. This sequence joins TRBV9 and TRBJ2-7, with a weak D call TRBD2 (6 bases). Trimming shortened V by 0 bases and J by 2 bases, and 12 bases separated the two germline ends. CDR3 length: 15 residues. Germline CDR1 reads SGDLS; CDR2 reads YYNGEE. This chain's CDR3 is CASSVASGSTYEQYF. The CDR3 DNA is TGTGCCAGCAGCGTAGCCAGCGGGTCAACCTACGAGCAGTACTTC.